These 31 T cell receptor beta chains came from one sample sequenced in a study of cytomegalovirus exposure and HLA in healthy donors. Clones were read by immunoSEQ multiplex PCR, and TCRdb kept only the in-frame ones, dropping some. This repertoire shows around 58,000 clones, roughly 91% found once; its top ten account for 1.7%. The specimen sequenced was PBMCs. These receptors were collected from a woman between 18 and 29 years old in good health and CMV-seronegative.

The count of this clone is one. The chain couples TRBV18 to TRBJ2-7; weak D call: TRBD1 (6 bases). The CDR3 totals 13 residues. The V end lost 3 bases, the J end lost 3 bases, and 9 bases lay between the germline ends. The germline V gene has CDR1 KGHSH and CDR2 LQKENI. The CDR3 loop is CASSPRTVYEQYF. DNA for the CDR3: TGTGCCAGCTCACCCCGGACAGTCTACGAGCAGTACTTC.

This clone has just a few counts. The V call is TRBV6-1, the J call TRBJ1-6; D is ambiguous. Germline CDR1 is MNHNS and CDR2 is SASEGT. This CDR3 comprises 15 residues. V lost 4 bases and J lost 5, with 12 bases in between. CDR3 DNA sequence: TGTGCCAGCAGTGTAGACATCGGCAATAATTCACCCCTCCACTTT. Residues: CASSVDIGNNSPLHF.

The J gene is TRBJ2-2, the V gene TRBV7-3; 12 positions match TRBD1. CDR3 length: 16 amino acids. After removal of 6 bases from V and 4 bases from J, the junction contained 6 bases not matched to a gene. The germline gives CDR1 SGHTA, CDR2 FQGTGA. CDR3 loop: CASRGTGGGGTGELFF. The CDR3 DNA is TGTGCCAGCAGGGGGACAGGGGGCGGCGGCACCGGGGAGCTGTTTTTT. Full variable domain (missing parts from reference TRBV7-3 and TRBJ2-2): GAGVSQTPSNKVTEKGKYVELRCDPISGHTALYWYRQSLGQGPEFLIYFQGTGAADDSGLPNDRFFAVRPEGSVSTLKIQRTERGDSAVYLCASRGTGGGGTGELFFGEGSRLTVL.

This clone has just a few counts. V is TRBV7-9 and J is TRBJ1-6; the match to TRBD1 covers 10 bases. Germline V gives CDR1 SEHNR, CDR2 FQNEAQ (reference sequence). The CDR3 has 17 residues. J lost 6 bases, V lost 6 bases, and 11 bases had no gene match. The CDR3 DNA sequence: TGTGCCAGCAGTCTTCGACAGGGGGCGATGGTTAATTCACCCCTCCACTTT. The encoded protein is CASSLRQGAMVNSPLHF.

This chain links TRBV18 with TRBJ2-7, with TRBD1 matching over 12 bases. Per the germline V gene, CDR1 is KGHSH and CDR2 is LQKENI. CDR3 length: 16 amino acids. Trimming at V came to 2 bases and at J to 4 bases, leaving 6 bases not matched to a gene. The CDR3 sequence is CASSPIGTGGKYEQYF. The CDR3 coding sequence is TGTGCCAGCTCACCAATAGGGACAGGGGGCAAGTACGAGCAGTACTTC.

The chain couples TRBV5-4 to TRBJ2-7, with D perhaps TRBD1 (5 bases). V was shortened by 3 bases and J by 7 bases, with 11 bases between the two germline ends. Germline CDR1 and CDR2: SGHNT and YYREEE (reference sequence). This CDR3 contains 12 residues. This CDR3 reads CASSSTASEQYF. The DNA of the CDR3 is TGTGCCAGCAGCTCGACAGCTTCAGAGCAGTACTTC.

V is TRBV5-1 and J is TRBJ2-1; 9 bases line up with TRBD2. There are 16 residues in the CDR3. Germline values: CDR1 SGHRS, CDR2 YFSETQ. The ends lost 2 bases at V and 4 bases at J; junction bases unmatched: 7. CDR3 in DNA: TGCGCCAGCAGCTTAGAGAAGCGGGGGGTTTACAATGAGCAGTTCTTC. Its protein is CASSLEKRGVYNEQFF.

The chain employs TRBV15 and TRBJ2-5; 9 bases fit TRBD2. J lost 4 bases, V lost 1 base, and 10 bases had no gene match. Per germline, CDR1 LNHNV and CDR2 YYDKDF (reference sequence). This CDR3 is 17 amino acids long. The CDR3 spells CATSRGGAREGRETQYF. As DNA, the CDR3 is TGTGCCACCAGCAGAGGGGGGGCGCGGGAGGGCCGAGAGACCCAGTACTTC.

The chain has TRBV15 and TRBJ2-1; the match to TRBD2 covers 11 bases. The CDR3 extends over 14 amino acids. Germline CDR1 LNHNV, CDR2 YYDKDF (reference sequence). The V and J ends lost 5 bases and 5 bases, in that order; junction bases with no gene match: 2. Written as DNA, the CDR3 is TGTGCCACCAGCGAGGGACTAGCGGACAATGAGCAGTTCTTC. Its translation: CATSEGLADNEQFF.

This chain uses TRBV5-6 with TRBJ2-1; TRBD1 matches 9 bases. This CDR3 contains 13 residues. Germline-derived CDR1 and CDR2 are SGHDT and YYEEEE. Germline trimming cut 4 bases from V and 7 bases from J; bases unmatched to any gene: 3. This CDR3 is CASSLDRGNEQFF. In DNA form, the CDR3 reads TGTGCCAGCAGCCTCGACAGGGGGAATGAGCAGTTCTTC.

The chain employs TRBV19 and TRBJ2-2; TRBD1 matches 9 bases. Germline loops: CDR1 LNHDA, CDR2 SQIVND (reference sequence). This CDR3 spans 14 amino acids. V was clipped by 9 bases and J by 3 bases; unmatched bases: 5. Here the CDR3 DNA reads TGTGCCAGCCACCGGGACAGGGACACCGGGGAGCTGTTTTTT. Residues: CASHRDRDTGELFF.

The genes are TRBV5-6 and TRBJ2-5, with D tentatively TRBD1 (5 bases). CDR1 is SGHDT and CDR2 is YYEEEE in the germline V gene. Trimming removed 0 bases from V and 5 bases from J, with 11 bases in between. CDR3 size: 14 residues. CDR3 sequence reads: CASSLGQGWETQYF. CDR3 nucleotide sequence: TGTGCCAGCAGCTTGGGGCAGGGCTGGGAGACCCAGTACTTC.

CDR3: CASSYSLPGINGYTF. Written as DNA, the CDR3 is TGTGCCAGCAGTTACTCTTTGCCAGGAATAAATGGCTACACCTTC. The gene calls are TRBV6-5 and TRBJ1-2, with D hard to call. Germline CDR1 MNHEY, CDR2 SVGAGI. The CDR3 contains 15 residues. The V end was cut by 0 bases, the J end by 6 bases, with 14 bases between.

The rearrangement joins TRBV18 to TRBJ2-7, with 9 bases matching TRBD1. CDR1 is KGHSH and CDR2 is LQKENI in the germline V gene. This CDR3 has 15 residues. Unmatched junction bases numbered 8, after V lost 4 bases and J lost 4 bases. CDR3 loop: CASSHSRTGVYEQYF. The CDR3, as DNA: TGTGCCAGCTCACACTCCCGGACAGGGGTGTACGAGCAGTACTTC. The whole variable domain, filled in from reference TRBV18 and TRBJ2-7, reads NAGVMQNPRHLVRRRGQEARLRCSPMKGHSHVYWYRQLPEEGLKFMVYLQKENIIDESGMPKERFSAEFPKEGPSILRIQQVVRGDSAAYFCASSHSRTGVYEQYFGPGTRLTVT.

This chain uses TRBV5-8 with TRBJ2-6; D is possibly TRBD2 (5 bases). Germline assignment: CDR1 SGHTS and CDR2 YDEGEE. The CDR3 is 17 residues long. Trimming removed 3 bases from V and 0 bases from J, with 13 bases in between. CDR3 in DNA: TGTGCCAGCAGCTGGGCTAGCACCAGCTCTGGGGCCAACGTCCTGACTTTC. Its translation is CASSWASTSSGANVLTF.

CDR3 DNA sequence: TGTGCCAGCAGCGCTACCGGGACAGACACTGGAAACACCATATATTTT. Protein: CASSATGTDTGNTIYF. The chain uses TRBV14 and TRBJ1-3, with TRBD1 identical over 7 bases. The germline V gene encodes CDR1 SGHDN and CDR2 FVKESK. The CDR3 totals 16 residues. V shed 5 bases, J shed 2 bases, and the junction held 9 bases outside the gene matches.

The V and J genes are TRBV11-1 and TRBJ2-1; possible D gene TRBD2, 6 bases. The CDR3 totals 15 residues. V shed 5 bases and J shed 7 bases, with 18 bases lying between them. Germline V gives CDR1 SGHAT, CDR2 FQDESV (reference sequence). The CDR3 nucleotides are TGTGCCAGCAGCCTACCTGGGACTCTCTATAATGAGCAGTTCTTC. Translated: CASSLPGTLYNEQFF.

About this clone itself: At one end, the junction sequence differs from germline, possibly due to a read error. The chain recombines TRBV6-6 with TRBJ2-1; 7 bases are a match to TRBD1. Germline V gene sequence: CDR1 MNHNY, CDR2 SVGAGI (reference sequence). The CDR3 extends over 15 amino acids. The CDR3 bases are TGTGCCAGCAGCTACTATACAGGGGCCGGGGATGAGCAGTTCTTC. The encoded protein is CASSYYTGAGDEQFF.

The chain combines TRBV2 with TRBJ1-1; 7 bases map to TRBD1. The CDR3 length is 14 residues. CDR1 is SNHLY, CDR2 FYNNEI, per germline. J was trimmed by 4 bases and V by 5 bases; bases with no gene match: 7. The CDR3 nucleotides read TGTGCCAGCAGTTCACAGGGGTGGGTCACTGAAGCTTTCTTT. It codes for CASSSQGWVTEAFF. The complete variable domain, with remaining parts taken from reference TRBV2 and TRBJ1-1, reads EPEVTQTPSHQVTQMGQEVILRCVPISNHLYFYWYRQILGQKVEFLVSFYNNEISEKSEIFDDQFSVERPDGSNFTLKIRSTKLEDSAMYFCASSSQGWVTEAFFGQGTRLTVV.

The V gene is TRBV19, the J gene TRBJ2-3, with 9 bases matching TRBD1. The CDR3 totals 14 residues. After removal of 1 base from V and 4 bases from J, the junction contained 0 bases not matched to a gene. Per the germline V gene, CDR1 is LNHDA and CDR2 is SQIVND (reference sequence). The CDR3 is CASSIGQGADTQYF. As DNA, the CDR3 is TGTGCCAGTAGTATAGGACAGGGGGCAGATACGCAGTATTTT.

V and J are TRBV4-1 and TRBJ2-1; TRBD1 matches 8 bases. Germline trimming cut 0 bases from V and 0 bases from J; bases unmatched to any gene: 10. This CDR3 has 19 amino acids. Germline V CDR1 and CDR2: MGHRA, YSYEKL. In DNA form, the CDR3 reads TGCGCCAGCAGCCAAGAGAACTTCGACAGGGGATTCTCCTACAATGAGCAGTTCTTC. It encodes CASSQENFDRGFSYNEQFF.

The chain uses TRBV14 and TRBJ2-4; 8 bases are a match to TRBD1. Per germline, CDR1 SGHDN and CDR2 FVKESK. The J segment lost 3 bases and the V segment lost 4 bases, leaving 14 bases of the junction unmatched. CDR3 length: 18 residues. This CDR3 is CASSPLRRGPEGKNIQYF. The CDR3 DNA sequence: TGTGCCAGCAGCCCGCTCCGCAGGGGGCCGGAGGGCAAAAACATTCAGTACTTC.

There are a few counts of this clone. This sequence joins TRBV27 and TRBJ1-2; 7 bases are shared with TRBD1. V lost 6 bases and J lost 0; bases outside the gene matches: 4. Germline V CDR1 and CDR2: MNHEY, SMNVEV (reference sequence). This CDR3 comprises 14 residues. The CDR3 DNA sequence: TGTGCCAGCAGACAGGGGACAGCTAACTATGGCTACACCTTC. This translates into CASRQGTANYGYTF.

This clone was counted a few times. The chain joins TRBV18 to TRBJ2-7; perhaps TRBD1 as D (6 bases). Germline V gene lookup returns CDR1 KGHSH and CDR2 LQKENI. Trimming cost V 4 bases and J 1 base, with 8 bases left between them. This CDR3 is built from 13 residues. The CDR3 DNA sequence: TGTGCCAGCTCACGGGACACGTCCTACGAGCAGTACTTC. It translates to CASSRDTSYEQYF.

V and J are TRBV21-1 and TRBJ2-1; the listed D gene, TRBD1, was not tested against the DNA. TRBV21-1 is a pseudogene segment. CDR3 length: 16 amino acids. The CDR3 bases are TGTGCCAGCAGCACCCCCGGGACAGTGGAGTACAATGAGCAGTTCTTC. Amino acids: CASSTPGTVEYNEQFF.

This clone has at least ten counts. The chain recombines TRBV6-5 with TRBJ2-7, with 9 bases lining up with TRBD1. The CDR3 spans 13 residues. Germline V gene lookup returns CDR1 MNHEY and CDR2 SVGAGI. V dropped 4 bases and J dropped 6; count of bases not matched to a gene: 4. The CDR3: CASSLTGGGEQYF. The DNA of the CDR3 is TGTGCCAGCAGTTTGACAGGGGGGGGCGAGCAGTACTTC.

V is TRBV7-9 and J is TRBJ1-1; no clear D. The V gene lost 2 bases and the J gene lost 3 bases, with 4 bases spanning the gap. Germline CDR1 SEHNR, CDR2 FQNEAQ (reference sequence). The CDR3 is made up of 12 amino acids. The CDR3 coding sequence is TGTGCCAGCAGCTTAACTCACACTGAAGCTTTCTTT. Translation: CASSLTHTEAFF.

This CDR3 is CAIGQGAQSYGYTF. The CDR3 DNA reads TGTGCCATCGGACAGGGGGCGCAAAGTTATGGCTACACCTTC. The chain couples TRBV10-3 to TRBJ1-2; 11 bases match TRBD1. The J segment lost 5 bases and the V segment lost 8 bases, leaving 7 bases of the junction unmatched. From germline, CDR1 is ENHRY and CDR2 SYGVKD. CDR3 size: 14 residues.

J is TRBJ2-1 and V is TRBV4-1; TRBD1 matches 8 bases. CDR1 and CDR2 (germline): MGHRA, YSYEKL. This CDR3 has 14 residues. V trimming: 7 bases; J trimming: 7 bases; junction bases outside the gene matches: 9. CDR3 sequence reads: CASKGAGGRNEQFF. In nucleotides, the CDR3 is TGCGCCAGCAAGGGAGCAGGGGGCAGGAATGAGCAGTTCTTC.

V gene TRBV27 combines with J gene TRBJ2-1, with 10 bases matching TRBD1. The CDR3 spans 16 residues. Germline loops: CDR1 MNHEY, CDR2 SMNVEV (reference sequence). With 3 bases clipped from V and 5 bases from J, the junction kept 7 bases outside the gene matches. The CDR3 is CASSFIGTGDHNEQFF. The CDR3 DNA sequence: TGTGCCAGCAGTTTCATCGGGACAGGGGATCACAATGAGCAGTTCTTC.

This chain joins TRBV5-1 and TRBJ2-7; 7 nucleotides agree with TRBD1. Germline CDR1 and CDR2: SGHRS and YFSETQ. Unmatched junction bases numbered 9, after V lost 0 bases and J lost 0 bases. The CDR3 extends over 17 amino acids. For the CDR3, the DNA is TGCGCCAGCAGCTTGGCAGACAGGGAGATGTTCTCCTACGAGCAGTACTTC. Amino acid sequence: CASSLADREMFSYEQYF.